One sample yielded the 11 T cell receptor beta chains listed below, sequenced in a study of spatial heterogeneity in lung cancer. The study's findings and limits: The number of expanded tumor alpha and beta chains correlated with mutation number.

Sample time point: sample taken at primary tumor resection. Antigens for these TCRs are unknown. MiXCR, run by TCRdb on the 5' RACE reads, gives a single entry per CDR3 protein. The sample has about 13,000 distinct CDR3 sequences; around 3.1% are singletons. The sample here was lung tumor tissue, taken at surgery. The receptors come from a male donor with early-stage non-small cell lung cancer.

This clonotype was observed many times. The CDR3 sequence is CASSEVSSTEAFF. In DNA, the CDR3 is TGTGCCAGCAGTGAAGTGAGTAGCACTGAAGCTTTCTTT. V is TRBV6-1 and J is TRBJ1-1; D unresolved. The CDR3 has 13 residues. Deletions cut 1 base from V and 4 bases from J, with 7 bases between. Germline V gives CDR1 MNHNS, CDR2 SASEGT.

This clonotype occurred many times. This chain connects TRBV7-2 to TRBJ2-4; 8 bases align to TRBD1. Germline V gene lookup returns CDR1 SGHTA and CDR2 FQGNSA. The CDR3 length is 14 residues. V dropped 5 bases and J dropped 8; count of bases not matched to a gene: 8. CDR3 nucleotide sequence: TGTGCCAGCAGCAAATACCAGGGGGCTGACATTCAGTACTTC. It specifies CASSKYQGADIQYF.

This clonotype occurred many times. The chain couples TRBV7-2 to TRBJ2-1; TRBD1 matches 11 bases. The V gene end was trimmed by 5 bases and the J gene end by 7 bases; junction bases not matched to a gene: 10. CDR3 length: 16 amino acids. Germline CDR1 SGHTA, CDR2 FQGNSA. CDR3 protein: CASSQRGQGAKNEQFF. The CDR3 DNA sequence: TGTGCCAGCAGCCAACGAGGACAGGGGGCTAAAAATGAGCAGTTCTTC.

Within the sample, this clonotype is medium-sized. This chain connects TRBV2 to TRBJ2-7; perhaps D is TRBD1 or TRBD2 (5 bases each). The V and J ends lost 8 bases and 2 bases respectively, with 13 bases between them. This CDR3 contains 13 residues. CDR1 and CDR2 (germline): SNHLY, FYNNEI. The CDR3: CASRDVRTYEQYF. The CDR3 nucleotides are TGTGCCAGCCGGGACGTAAGGACCTACGAGCAGTACTTC. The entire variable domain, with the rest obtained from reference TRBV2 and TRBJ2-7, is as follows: EPEVTQTPSHQVTQMGQEVILRCVPISNHLYFYWYRQILGQKVEFLVSFYNNEISEKSEIFDDQFSVERPDGSNFTLKIRSTKLEDSAMYFCASRDVRTYEQYFGPGTRLTVT.

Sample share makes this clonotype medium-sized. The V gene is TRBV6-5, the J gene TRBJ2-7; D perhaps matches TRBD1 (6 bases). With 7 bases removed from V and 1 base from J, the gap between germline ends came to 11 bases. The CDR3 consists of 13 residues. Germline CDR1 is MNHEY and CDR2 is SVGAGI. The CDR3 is CASTSRGSYEQYF. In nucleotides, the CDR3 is TGTGCCAGCACGTCAAGGGGGTCCTACGAGCAGTACTTC.

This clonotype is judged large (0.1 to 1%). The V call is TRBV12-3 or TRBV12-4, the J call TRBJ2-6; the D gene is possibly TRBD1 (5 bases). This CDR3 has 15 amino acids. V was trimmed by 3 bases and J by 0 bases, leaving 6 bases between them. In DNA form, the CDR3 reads TGTGCCAGCAGTTTGACAGCCTCTGGGGCCAACGTCCTGACTTTC. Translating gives CASSLTASGANVLTF.

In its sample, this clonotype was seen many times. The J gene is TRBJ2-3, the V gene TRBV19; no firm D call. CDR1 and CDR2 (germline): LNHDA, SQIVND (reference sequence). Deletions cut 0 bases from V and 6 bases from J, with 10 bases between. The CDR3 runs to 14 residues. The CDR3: CASSIERAGDTQYF. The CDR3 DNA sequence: TGTGCCAGTAGTATAGAACGGGCCGGGGATACGCAGTATTTT.

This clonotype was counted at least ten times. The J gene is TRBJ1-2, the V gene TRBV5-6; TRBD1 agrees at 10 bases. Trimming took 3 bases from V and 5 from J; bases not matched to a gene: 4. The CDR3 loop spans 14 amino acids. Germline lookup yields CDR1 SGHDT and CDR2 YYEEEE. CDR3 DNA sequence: TGTGCCAGCAGCTGGGACAGGGGTTCTTATGGCTACACCTTC. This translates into CASSWDRGSYGYTF.

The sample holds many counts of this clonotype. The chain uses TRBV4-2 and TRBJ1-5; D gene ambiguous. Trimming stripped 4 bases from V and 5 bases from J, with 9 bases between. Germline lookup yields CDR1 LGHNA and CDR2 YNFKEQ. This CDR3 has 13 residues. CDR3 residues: CASSPHGDQPQHF. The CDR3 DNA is TGTGCCAGCAGCCCCCATGGTGATCAGCCCCAGCATTTT.

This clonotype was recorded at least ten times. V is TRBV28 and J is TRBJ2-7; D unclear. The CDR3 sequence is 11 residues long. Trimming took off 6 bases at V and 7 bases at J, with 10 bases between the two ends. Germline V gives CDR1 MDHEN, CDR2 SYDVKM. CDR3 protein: CASSTPSEQYF. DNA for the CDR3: TGTGCCAGCAGCACCCCCAGTGAGCAGTACTTC. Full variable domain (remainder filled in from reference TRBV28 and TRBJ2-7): DVKVTQSSRYLVKRTGEKVFLECVQDMDHENMFWYRQDPGLGLRLIYFSYDVKMKEKGDIPEGYSVSREKKERFSLILESASTNQTSMYLCASSTPSEQYFGPGTRLTVT.

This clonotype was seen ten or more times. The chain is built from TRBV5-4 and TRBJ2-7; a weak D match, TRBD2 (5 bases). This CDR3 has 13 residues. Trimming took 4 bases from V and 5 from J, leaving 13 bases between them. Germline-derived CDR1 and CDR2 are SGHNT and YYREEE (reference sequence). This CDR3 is CASSRLAGDEQYF. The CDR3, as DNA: TGTGCCAGCAGCCGTCTAGCCGGCGACGAGCAGTACTTC.